Listed below are T cell receptor beta chains from one sample, sequenced in a study of OX40 agonist ivuxolimab in advanced cancers. Libraries were prepared by immunoSEQ multiplex PCR; TCRdb keeps only in-frame clonotypes and omits some of them. This table holds over 9,000 clones, 81% found once. Source: CD4+ or CD8+ T cells sorted from blood, taken in a trial of the OX40 agonist ivuxolimab. These receptors all come from an adult with an advanced solid tumor such as melanoma, head and neck, liver or kidney cancer. The CDR3 runs from the conserved cysteine through the conserved F or W. The order of the fields is V gene, clone size, J gene, CDR3 protein. Clone size appears in some rows only: once, few, many, or a class for an expanded clone.

>TRBV6-6|few|TRBJ1-5
CASSWSKGNQPQHF
>TRBV27|once|TRBJ1-2
CASSPGTGGFGYTF
>TRBV6-1|.|TRBJ2-7
CASSLYVYPHEQYF
>TRBV29-1|once|TRBJ1-2
CSVEGRVESPELSNYGYTF
>TRBV29-1|.|TRBJ1-2
CSVEGTGRRGYGYTF
>TRBV7-2|once|TRBJ2-2
CASSLAVAGGPWAGELFF
>TRBV6-5|.|TRBJ2-7
CASSYIDRVSYEQYF
>TRBV10-2|once|TRBJ1-6
CASRQGNSPLHF
>TRBV19|.|TRBJ2-1
CASSTTASSYNEQFF
>TRBV11-1|.|TRBJ1-4
CASSPSNGGEKLFF
>TRBV6-1|.|TRBJ2-1
CASGALAGSNNEQFF
>TRBV27|.|TRBJ1-1
CASSEDRGLNTEAFF